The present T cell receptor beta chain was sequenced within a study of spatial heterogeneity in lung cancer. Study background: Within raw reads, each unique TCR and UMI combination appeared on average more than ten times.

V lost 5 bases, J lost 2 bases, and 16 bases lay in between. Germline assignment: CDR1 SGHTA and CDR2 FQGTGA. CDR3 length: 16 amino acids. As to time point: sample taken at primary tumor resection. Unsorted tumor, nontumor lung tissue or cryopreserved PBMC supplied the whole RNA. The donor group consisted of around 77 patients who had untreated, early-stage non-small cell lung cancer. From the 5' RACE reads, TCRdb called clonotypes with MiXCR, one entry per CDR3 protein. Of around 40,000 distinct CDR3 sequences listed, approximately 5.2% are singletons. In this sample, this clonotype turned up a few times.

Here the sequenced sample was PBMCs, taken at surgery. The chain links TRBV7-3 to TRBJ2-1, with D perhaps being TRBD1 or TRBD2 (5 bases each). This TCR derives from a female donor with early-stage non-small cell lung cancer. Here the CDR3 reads CASSKPGTKPYNEQFF. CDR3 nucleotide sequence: TGTGCCAGCAGCAAACCCGGGACCAAACCCTACAATGAGCAGTTCTTC.